The clone carrying this T cell receptor beta chain has a count of ten or more. TCRdb used MiXCR to reprocess the reads, holding one entry per CDR3 protein. Of 250,000 to 300,000 distinct CDR3 sequences listed, less than 9.5% were seen once; the top ten hold roughly 16%. The data were obtained in a study of T cell repertoires in cytomegalovirus infection. J gave up 5 bases and V 5 bases, and 8 bases lay outside the gene matches. CDR3 size: 15 residues. Germline V lookup: CDR1 KGHSH, CDR2 LQKENI. The receptor was derived from a human donor in good health (CMV status not recorded). Some clones in this sample may be carry-over from other donors' samples. The J gene is TRBJ1-4, the V gene TRBV18, with 7 bases aligning to TRBD1. Sequencing was carried out using PBMCs. In DNA form, the CDR3 reads TGTGCCAGCTCAGCCGAGACAGGGCAGAATGAAAAACTGTTTTTT. This encodes CASSAETGQNEKLFF.